This T cell receptor (beta chain) appears in the sequencing data of a study of blood T cell repertoires in COVID-19. Study information: Researchers got acute and convalescent COVID-19 samples from the United States, Italy and Spain. Sources were T cells, B-cell-depleted T cells, or PBMCs; the material itself was cDNA or gDNA.

In the original workflow: Reference gene primers were amplified, and this amplification served to estimate nucleated cell counts. Sequencing was performed with immunoSEQ multiplex PCR; in TCRdb, only in-frame clones are kept and a portion is missing. The DNA gave D and trimming, while V, J and clone size come from that table. Of roughly 250,000 clones in the sample, around 90% are singletons; the top ten hold approximately 7.6%. Germline V gene lookup returns CDR1 KGHSH and CDR2 LQKENI. This CDR3 has 15 residues. V dropped 2 bases and J dropped 4 bases, with 9 bases sitting between them. This clone came up once.

The sequencing input was peripheral blood. The chain employs TRBV18 and TRBJ1-6; TRBD1 might be the D (6 bases). The receptor was derived from a man aged 55 to 70 who had recovered from COVID-19. For the CDR3, the DNA is TGTGCCAGCTCACCAGGAGGACAGTATAATTCACCCCTCCACTTT. It encodes CASSPGGQYNSPLHF.